The next 4 T cell receptor beta chains were all read from a single sample in a study of blood T cells in healthy people across ages. For the second PCR, which ran for roughly 6 to 12 cycles, a sample-barcoded 5' primer and a J-beta primer mix were used. In TCRdb, the 5' RACE reads were re-called with MiXCR into one record per CDR3 protein. The sample has more than 650,000 distinct CDR3 sequences, more than 25% seen once; the top ten hold 3%. A further study also used this sample, focusing on T cells of mothers and their children.

Source material: blood. These receptors came from a boy aged 5-17 years in good health.

This clonotype was found many times. The rearrangement links TRBV18 to TRBJ2-6; D is unclear. Germline-derived CDR1 and CDR2 are KGHSH and LQKENI. The CDR3 spans 16 residues. V was trimmed by 3 bases and J by 4 bases, leaving 13 bases between them. The CDR3 coding sequence is TGTGCCAGCTCACCCCGTCGGGTCGCAGGGGCCAACGTCCTGACTTTC. The encoded protein is CASSPRRVAGANVLTF.

This chain links TRBV28 with TRBJ2-5, with TRBD1 matching over 12 bases. The assigned J gene may be wrong: the sequence end matches TRBJ2-1 better. Germline V gene sequence: CDR1 MDHEN, CDR2 SYDVKM. The CDR3 is 15 amino acids. In DNA, the CDR3 is TGTGCCAGCAGCCGGGACAGGGGGCTCCCTGTTAGGCAGTTCTTC. This sequence encodes CASSRDRGLPVRQFF.

This clonotype was counted only a few times. This chain joins TRBV7-9 and TRBJ2-3, with 7 bases lining up with TRBD2. The germline V gene encodes CDR1 SEHNR and CDR2 FQNEAQ (reference sequence). The CDR3 sequence is 13 residues long. The ends lost 5 bases at V and 7 bases at J; junction bases unmatched: 6. The CDR3, as DNA: TGTGCCAGCAGCGCCGGACTAGGAAATACGCAGTATTTT. It translates to CASSAGLGNTQYF.

The chain joins TRBV29-1 to TRBJ2-2; 8 nucleotides line up with TRBD1. This CDR3 is built from 16 residues. After removal of 4 bases from V and 2 bases from J, the junction contained 9 bases not matched to a gene. In germline, CDR1 is SQVTM, CDR2 ANQGSEA. DNA for the CDR3: TGCAGCGTTGGCCTCGGGACAGGCCTAAACACCGGGGAGCTGTTTTTT. Its translation: CSVGLGTGLNTGELFF.